A single sample is the source of the 27 T cell receptor beta chains below, sequenced in a study of identical twins. TCRdb independently ran MiXCR on the 5' RACE reads; one entry per CDR3 protein. The repertoire holds fewer than 250,000 distinct CDR3 sequences, with around 6.8% as singletons. This sample was also put to use in a study of yellow fever vaccine responses in identical twins.

The sequencing input was memory (CD45RO+) T cells sorted from blood. These receptor sequences come from a woman aged 18-35 years in good health.

On this clonotype: The junction and the germline gene differ at one end; a read error may be behind it. The rearrangement joins TRBV20-1 to TRBJ2-1; 10 bases map to TRBD2. The germline CDR1 and CDR2 sequences are DFQATT and SNEGSKA (reference sequence). The CDR3 consists of 15 residues. DNA of the CDR3: TGTAGTGTCACACAAGCGGGAGGGTCCTCGGATGAGCAGTTCTTC. This gives the protein CSVTQAGGSSDEQFF.

The genes are TRBV24-1 and TRBJ2-1, with 9 nucleotides matching TRBD2. Germline CDR1 reads KGHDR; CDR2 reads SFDVKD. Trimming cost V 9 bases and J 7 bases; bases outside gene matches: 6. CDR3 size: 13 residues. CDR3 coding DNA: TGTGCCACCGGCGGGAGGGCCTTGAATGAGCAGTTCTTC. As protein: CATGGRALNEQFF.

The chain has TRBV3-1 and TRBJ1-3; D unclear. V lost 1 base and J 0 bases, leaving 1 base between the germline ends. Germline V CDR1 and CDR2: LGHDT, YNNKEL (reference sequence). CDR3 length: 13 amino acids. The CDR3 sequence is CASSQVSGNTIYF. CDR3 sequence (DNA): TGTGCCAGCAGCCAAGTCTCTGGAAACACCATATATTTT.

This clonotype was observed at least ten times. The V and J genes are TRBV12-3 or TRBV12-4 and TRBJ2-1; D is possibly TRBD2 (6 bases). Between the trimmed V and J ends, which lost 5 bases and 4 bases, there was a span of 6 bases. The CDR3 loop spans 12 amino acids. CDR3 bases: TGTGCCAGCAGTGGGGGGTACAATGAGCAGTTCTTC. This encodes CASSGGYNEQFF.

This clonotype occurred many times. The V and J genes are TRBV29-1 and TRBJ2-7; 8 bases match TRBD1. CDR1 and CDR2 (germline): SQVTM, ANQGSEA. The V and J ends lost 5 bases and 4 bases, in that order; junction bases with no gene match: 4. This CDR3 is built from 12 residues. The DNA of the CDR3 is TGCAGCGTTTTCAGGGGGCGGTACGAGCAGTACTTC. As protein: CSVFRGRYEQYF.

CDR3 nucleotide sequence: TGTGCCAGCAGCCGTCTTTGGACAGGGACTTCCTACGAGCAGTACTTC. Encoded protein: CASSRLWTGTSYEQYF. J is TRBJ2-7 and V is TRBV6-2 or TRBV6-3; TRBD1 matches at 8 bases. CDR1 and CDR2 (germline): MNHEY, SVGEGT. Trimming took 6 bases from V and 1 from J; bases not matched to a gene: 11. This CDR3 has 16 amino acids.

The chain is built from TRBV30 and TRBJ1-2; TRBD1 agrees at 8 bases. Germline V CDR1 and CDR2: GTSNPN, SVGIG (reference sequence). This CDR3 region has 13 residues. Trimming cost V 5 bases and J 2 bases; bases outside gene matches: 4. CDR3 coding DNA: TGTGCCTGGGGACAGGGAATAAACTATGGCTACACCTTC. Its protein product is CAWGQGINYGYTF.

This clonotype has ten or more counts. The chain combines TRBV18 with TRBJ2-5; a possible D gene is TRBD1 (6 bases). The CDR3 spans 18 residues. V lost 2 bases and J 3 bases, leaving 22 bases between the germline ends. CDR1 and CDR2 (germline): KGHSH, LQKENI. This CDR3 is CASSPVLGTGQNEETQYF. CDR3 coding DNA: TGTGCCAGCTCACCAGTTCTGGGGACGGGACAAAACGAAGAGACCCAGTACTTC.

This clonotype was counted many times. This sequence joins TRBV7-2 and TRBJ1-5, with 8 bases identical to TRBD1. This CDR3 spans 15 amino acids. J gave up 5 bases and V 1 base, and 4 bases lay outside the gene matches. The germline CDR1 and CDR2 sequences are SGHTA and FQGNSA. CDR3 sequence (DNA): TGTGCCAGCAGCTTAGTAGGGACAGGTGATCAGCCCCAGCATTTT. This codes for CASSLVGTGDQPQHF.

This chain joins TRBV2 and TRBJ1-2, with 10 bases that match TRBD1. J was trimmed by 7 bases and V by 2 bases; bases with no gene match: 10. Germline V gene lookup returns CDR1 SNHLY and CDR2 FYNNEI. The CDR3 length is 16 residues. The CDR3 DNA sequence: TGTGCCAGCAGTGAACCTCTCGGACGGACAGGGGGTGGCTACACCTTC. This gives the protein CASSEPLGRTGGGYTF.

V usage is TRBV3-1 and J usage is TRBJ1-4; TRBD1 matches 11 bases. V shed 5 bases, J shed 7 bases, and the junction held 3 bases outside the gene matches. Germline assignment: CDR1 LGHDT and CDR2 YNNKEL (reference sequence). The CDR3 loop spans 14 amino acids. The CDR3 is CASSAGTGGEKLFF. Written as DNA, the CDR3 is TGTGCCAGCAGCGCCGGGACAGGGGGTGAAAAACTGTTTTTT.

The genes are TRBV7-2 and TRBJ2-4; D is undetermined. Germline CDR1 SGHTA, CDR2 FQGNSA. V shed 1 base and J shed 4 bases, with 2 bases lying between them. The length of the CDR3 is 12 residues. The CDR3 DNA reads as TGTGCCAGCAGCTTAGAGAAAAACATTCAGTACTTC. Translated, it gives CASSLEKNIQYF. The complete variable domain, with remaining parts taken from reference TRBV7-2 and TRBJ2-4, reads GAGVSQSPSNKVTEKGKDVELRCDPISGHTALYWYRQSLGQGLEFLIYFQGNSAPDKSGLPSDRFSAERTGGSVSTLTIQRTQQEDSAVYLCASSLEKNIQYFGAGTRLSVL.

This clonotype was found a few times. The chain links TRBV28 to TRBJ2-5, with TRBD1 as a possible D gene (5 bases). Trimming pared 1 base from V and 5 bases from J, leaving 11 bases between. CDR1 and CDR2 (germline): MDHEN, SYDVKM. This CDR3 region has 14 residues. The chain's CDR3 is CASSLSGQGETQYF. CDR3 nucleotides: TGTGCCAGCAGTTTATCCGGACAAGGGGAGACCCAGTACTTC.

This clonotype occurred many times. This CDR3 reads CASSSSGLAGIYGTQYF. In nucleotides, the CDR3 is TGTGCCAGCAGTTCCTCGGGACTAGCGGGGATATATGGTACGCAGTATTTT. The genes are TRBV28 and TRBJ2-3; 13 bases agree with TRBD2. Germline V gene data show CDR1 as MDHEN and CDR2 as SYDVKM. V lost 4 bases and J lost 8; bases outside the gene matches: 12. The CDR3 totals 17 residues.

In regard to this clonotype: A much larger clone lies a single base off, so this may be a read error. The chain combines TRBV29-1 with TRBJ2-7, with D perhaps TRBD1 or TRBD2 (5 bases each). This CDR3 has 13 amino acids. Germline CDR1 is SQVTM and CDR2 is ANQGSEA. DNA for the CDR3: TGCAGCGTTGAAGGGGACGGAACCTACAAGCAGTACTTC. Its translation: CSVEGDGTYKQYF.

In its sample, this clonotype was seen a few times. V gene TRBV5-4 combines with J gene TRBJ2-2, with a tentative D call TRBD2 (6 bases). Germline-derived CDR1 and CDR2 are SGHNT and YYREEE (reference sequence). The CDR3 runs 15 residues. Trimming shortened V by 2 bases and J by 2 bases, and 10 bases separated the two germline ends. The CDR3, as DNA: TGTGCCAGCAGCTTCGGCGGGATTAACACCGGGGAGCTGTTTTTT. It yields the protein CASSFGGINTGELFF.

This clonotype was detected many times. The chain carries TRBV15 and TRBJ2-6, with D unclear. Trimming shortened V by 2 bases and J by 3 bases, and 14 bases separated the two germline ends. The CDR3 runs to 17 residues. Germline CDR1 and CDR2: LNHNV and YYDKDF (reference sequence). In DNA, the CDR3 is TGTGCCACCAGCAGACACCGCACGTCTATTGGGGCCAACGTCCTGACTTTC. Amino acid sequence: CATSRHRTSIGANVLTF.

In its sample, this clonotype was seen many times. The CDR3 reads CATSDFPPESSGANVLTF. The CDR3 region has the DNA TGTGCCACCAGTGATTTCCCCCCTGAGAGCTCTGGGGCCAACGTCCTGACTTTC. V usage is TRBV24-1 and J usage is TRBJ2-6; D gene unclear. The CDR3 is 18 residues long. The germline V gene has CDR1 KGHDR and CDR2 SFDVKD. V lost 1 base, J lost 0 bases, and 12 bases lay in between.

This chain uses TRBV3-1 with TRBJ1-2, with D perhaps TRBD1 (6 bases). The germline gives CDR1 LGHDT, CDR2 YNNKEL (reference sequence). There are 14 residues in the CDR3. Trimming took 4 bases from V and 4 from J, leaving 13 bases between them. The DNA for the CDR3 is TGTGCCAGCAGCCCCCAACAGGGTCGCTATGGCTACACCTTC. Amino acids: CASSPQQGRYGYTF. Using reference TRBV3-1 and TRBJ1-2 for the parts outside the CDR3, the full variable domain is DTAVSQTPKYLVTQMGNDKSIKCEQNLGHDTMYWYKQDSKKFLKIMFSYNNKELIINETVPNRFSPKSPDKAHLNLHINSLELGDSAVYFCASSPQQGRYGYTFGSGTRLTVV.

This clonotype was counted once. The chain carries TRBV7-3 and TRBJ2-1; D gene uncertain. Germline assignment: CDR1 SGHTA and CDR2 FQGTGA. The ends were cut back, 5 bases at V and 3 bases at J, with 17 bases in the middle. The CDR3 totals 16 residues. CDR3 nucleotides: TGTGCCAGCAGCCCCCGTCCAGGTCAACTCTACAATGAGCAGTTCTTC. The encoded protein is CASSPRPGQLYNEQFF.

This clonotype was seen ten or more times. The genes are TRBV7-8 and TRBJ2-1; D remains unclear. The V end lost 2 bases, the J end lost 6 bases, and 5 bases lay between the germline ends. Per germline, CDR1 SGHVS and CDR2 FQNEAQ. The CDR3 sequence is 12 residues long. Here the CDR3 DNA reads TGTGCCAGCAGCTTAATGGGCAATGAGCAGTTCTTC. Encoded protein: CASSLMGNEQFF.

This clonotype has at least ten counts. The J gene is TRBJ2-2, the V gene TRBV11-1, with D unclear. Per germline, CDR1 SGHAT and CDR2 FQDESV (reference sequence). With 2 bases removed from V and 1 base from J, the gap between germline ends came to 11 bases. This CDR3 is built from 16 residues. CDR3 sequence: CASSLLRKVNTGELFF. CDR3 bases: TGTGCCAGCAGCTTACTGAGGAAAGTGAACACCGGGGAGCTGTTTTTT.

This clonotype was recorded at least ten times. The gene calls are TRBV7-8 and TRBJ2-7; 13 nucleotides line up with TRBD2. The V segment lost 5 bases and the J segment 6 bases; nucleotides outside the gene matches: 7. The germline gives CDR1 SGHVS, CDR2 FQNEAQ. This CDR3 spans 15 amino acids. CDR3 nucleotide sequence: TGTGCCAGCAGCAAAAGGACTAGCGGGGGCCTCGAGCAGTACTTC. Encoded protein: CASSKRTSGGLEQYF.

This clonotype was found many times. The chain combines TRBV29-1 with TRBJ2-2; 9 bases are shared with TRBD2. J lost 6 bases, V lost 5 bases, and 7 bases had no gene match. CDR1 is SQVTM and CDR2 is ANQGSEA in the germline V gene. The CDR3 loop spans 14 amino acids. The CDR3 is CSVRREGRSGELFF. In DNA, the CDR3 is TGCAGCGTTCGGCGGGAGGGCCGATCCGGGGAGCTGTTTTTT.

This clonotype was seen only a few times. V and J are TRBV11-2 and TRBJ2-1, with D uncertain. The CDR3 runs 14 residues. The V end lost 5 bases, the J end lost 4 bases, and 12 bases lay between the germline ends. Germline V gene sequence: CDR1 SGHAT, CDR2 FQNNGV. The CDR3 loop is CASSPYTDYNEQFF. For the CDR3, the DNA is TGTGCCAGCAGCCCCTACACAGATTACAATGAGCAGTTCTTC.

This clonotype was counted ten times or more. The V and J genes are TRBV2 and TRBJ1-5; D possibly corresponds to TRBD1 (6 bases). Germline V CDR1 and CDR2: SNHLY, FYNNEI. The CDR3 runs to 13 residues. V was clipped by 7 bases and J by 6 bases, with 13 bases between them. The CDR3 sequence: CASMGGGGQPQHF. The CDR3 DNA is TGTGCCAGCATGGGGGGCGGGGGTCAGCCCCAGCATTTT.

In this sample, this clonotype turned up many times. The genes are TRBV28 and TRBJ2-7, with 7 nucleotides matching TRBD1. Germline CDR1 and CDR2: MDHEN and SYDVKM. CDR3 length: 15 amino acids. Trimming took 6 bases from V and 4 from J; bases not matched to a gene: 12. DNA for the CDR3: TGTGCCAGCAGACCACAAGGGACAGTTGATTACGAGCAGTACTTC. Its translation: CASRPQGTVDYEQYF.